These T cell receptor beta chains were read from a single sample in a study of CD4 T cells in relation to SARS-CoV-2 and coronaviruses. Their antigens remain unidentified. This table comes from immunoSEQ multiplex PCR, and its TCRdb copy is limited to in-frame clones, with some not included. The table includes some 19,000 clones, about three quarters detected once. The sample consisted of CD4+ T cells from PBMCs, cultured in vitro. All receptors come from a human donor in good health. CDR3s include the opening cysteine and the closing phenylalanine or tryptophan. The D gene is left open where the match is weak. The listing skips clone size in some rows; elsewhere it reads once, few, many or a size class.

clone size	D gene	V gene	J gene	CDR3 DNA	CDR3 protein
few	TRBD2	TRBV11-2	TRBJ2-2	TGTGCCAGCAGCTCGCTTGGGGGGGACACCGGGGAGCTGTTTTTT	CASSSLGGDTGELFF
.	TRBD2	TRBV6-2/TRBV6-3	TRBJ2-7	TGTGCCAGCAGTCCGGGACTAGCGGGCGCGTACGAGCAGTACTTC	CASSPGLAGAYEQYF
.	.	TRBV4-2	TRBJ1-3	TGTGCCAGCACCGGGTACTCTGGAAACACCATATATTTT	CASTGYSGNTIYF
medium-sized	TRBD1	TRBV7-2	TRBJ1-1	TGTGCCAGCAGTTCCACAGGGGGCGGGCGGACTGAAGCTTTCTTT	CASSSTGGGRTEAFF
.	.	TRBV19	TRBJ2-3	TGTGCCACCACCCGTGGGGCCGGTGGCACAGATACGCAGTATTTT	CATTRGAGGTDTQYF
.	TRBD1	TRBV4-3	TRBJ2-7	TGCGCCAGCAGCCAAGAACTGGGACAGGGAAGAGAGCAGTACTTC	CASSQELGQGREQYF
.	.	TRBV9	TRBJ2-1	TGTGCCAGCAGCATAGATACTAATGAGCAGTTCTTC	CASSIDTNEQFF
.	.	TRBV4-1	TRBJ1-2	TGCGCCAGCAGACCAACCGGGACACTCGATGGCTACACCTTC	CASRPTGTLDGYTF
.	.	TRBV11-1	TRBJ2-4	TGTGCCAGCAGCTTAGGGGACCATACCAAAAACATTCAGTACTTC	CASSLGDHTKNIQYF
.	TRBD1	TRBV5-6	TRBJ1-4	TGTGCCAGCAGCTCGACAGGGATCTATGAAAAACTGTTTTTT	CASSSTGIYEKLFF
once	TRBD2	TRBV2	TRBJ2-7	TGTGCCAGCAGTGATTCTCGGTTAGCGGGACTCGGCTACGAGCAGTACTTC	CASSDSRLAGLGYEQYF
.	.	TRBV29-1	TRBJ1-1	TGCAGCGTTGCTGGTACAGGCCTAATGAACACTGAAGCTTTCTTT	CSVAGTGLMNTEAFF
.	.	TRBV24-1	TRBJ2-7	TGTGCCACCCCCGCCCGCCGGGACAAAAAAGGACACGAGCAGTACTTC	CATPARRDKKGHEQYF
few	.	TRBV7-9	TRBJ2-1	TGTGCCAGCAGCGCCCAGGACAGTCCATACAATGAGCAGTTCTTC	CASSAQDSPYNEQFF
.	.	TRBV9	TRBJ1-5	TGTGCCAGCAGCGATCTCGGGGTAGGGCAGCCCCAGCATTTT	CASSDLGVGQPQHF
.	TRBD1	TRBV25-1	TRBJ1-1	TGTGCCAGCAGACAGGGGGCAGGGACTGAAGCTTTCTTT	CASRQGAGTEAFF
.	.	TRBV19	TRBJ1-2	TGTGCCAGTAGTATAGGGGCAGCCGCTAACTATGGCTACACCTTC	CASSIGAAANYGYTF
.	.	TRBV6-5	TRBJ1-5	TGTGCCAGCAGGGCACAGGGTTTCGGAAATCAGCCCCAGCATTTT	CASRAQGFGNQPQHF
.	.	TRBV4-3	TRBJ2-1	TGCGCCAGCAGCCAAGATCTGGGTAATGGGCAGTTCTTC	CASSQDLGNGQFF
.	.	TRBV6-5	TRBJ2-3	TGTGCCAGCAGTTACTCGGGACTTCAGACAGATACGCAGTATTTT	CASSYSGLQTDTQYF
.	.	TRBV20-1	TRBJ2-3	TGCAGTGCAAGGCTCGTAGCGCAGTATTTT	CSARLVAQYF
.	TRBD1	TRBV4-3	TRBJ2-3	TGCGCCAGCAGCCAAGATCAGGGGGTGGATACGCAGTATTTT	CASSQDQGVDTQYF
.	.	TRBV7-2	TRBJ1-2	TGTGCCAGCAGCTCAGAGACCCAGAACTATGGCTACACCTTC	CASSSETQNYGYTF
.	.	TRBV5-5	TRBJ2-5	TGTGCCAGCAGCTTGGGAGGGCCAGAGACCCAGTACTTC	CASSLGGPETQYF
.	.	TRBV6-1	TRBJ2-3	TGTGCCAGCAGTGAAGGTTATGCGGTAGATACGCAGTATTTT	CASSEGYAVDTQYF
.	.	TRBV9	TRBJ1-1	TGTGCCAGCAGCCCATCTGGAGGTGGGGGCACTGAAGCTTTCTTT	CASSPSGGGGTEAFF
.	.	TRBV5-5	TRBJ1-4	TGTGCCAGCAGCTTGGACGGGGGACCGGGGGGACTGTTTTTT	CASSLDGGPGGLFF
once	.	TRBV19	TRBJ2-3	TGTGCCAGTAGCCCCAGAATAGTAGGCACAGATACGCAGTATTTT	CASSPRIVGTDTQYF
.	.	TRBV9	TRBJ1-2	TGTGCCAGCAGCGCAAACAGGGTCCCAAACTATGGCTACACCTTC	CASSANRVPNYGYTF
few	.	TRBV27	TRBJ2-7	TGTGCCAGCAGAGTAGCAGGGAGTAGCTCGGGCGAGCAGTACTTC	CASRVAGSSSGEQYF
.	.	TRBV5-8	TRBJ2-2	TGTGCCAGCAGCCTCGTTGCGAACACCGGGGAGCTGTTTTTT	CASSLVANTGELFF
.	.	TRBV6-5	TRBJ1-1	TGTGCCAGGACTACGACAGCCCTGAACACTGAAGCTTTCTTT	CARTTTALNTEAFF
.	.	TRBV10-3	TRBJ1-2	TGTGCCACCGATCCTGGGGCGAGGGGCTATGGCTACACCTTC	CATDPGARGYGYTF
few	.	TRBV12-3/TRBV12-4	TRBJ1-2	TGTGCCAGCAGTATTCTGACGAACTATGGCTACACCTTC	CASSILTNYGYTF
.	.	TRBV5-1	TRBJ1-6	TGCGCCAGCAGCTGGGTGGCGGGTAGTAATCCACCCCTCCACTTT	CASSWVAGSNPPLHF
.	.	TRBV5-1	TRBJ1-1	TGCGCCAGCAGCCCCCGGGTAGGGACGAACACTGAAGCTTTCTTT	CASSPRVGTNTEAFF
once	.	TRBV6-5	TRBJ2-7	TGTGCCAGCAGTTACTCGAGGGAGACAGTTACCGAGCAGTACTTC	CASSYSRETVTEQYF
.	.	TRBV19	TRBJ1-1	TGTGCCAGTAGTATGGCCGTGAACACTGAAGCTTTCTTT	CASSMAVNTEAFF